This TCR beta chain was observed in a study of CD8 T cells in ankylosing spondylitis. In making TCR beta libraries, quantitative 5'-RACE with molecular barcodes was used. TCRdb fed the 5' RACE reads into MiXCR, producing one record per CDR3 protein. The sample lists 200,000 to 300,000 distinct CDR3 sequences, around 11% occurring once. Study-wide results and limits: It appeared that ankylosing spondylitis blood was characterized by a TCR beta motif of under ten highly homologous variants. Clones linked to the disease showed a CD8+ phenotype. They occurred at relatively low frequencies in peripheral blood. Significant enrichment of disease-linked clones was reportedly seen in matched ankylosing spondylitis synovial fluid.

The sample holds many counts of this clonotype. Its specificity is unknown. The CDR3 sequence is 18 residues long. V was trimmed by 0 bases and J by 4 bases, leaving 18 bases between them. In germline, CDR1 is KGHDR, CDR2 SFDVKD. The V and J genes are TRBV24-1 and TRBJ2-1, with D perhaps matching TRBD2 (5 bases). Sequenced sample: blood, either unsorted or a sorted T cell fraction (not recorded which). This receptor was obtained from a male donor with ankylosing spondylitis or in good health (not recorded which). As DNA, the CDR3 is TGTGCCACCAGTGATTTGCGAGGCGGGCCAAGTGTTTACAATGAGCAGTTCTTC. Amino acid sequence: CATSDLRGGPSVYNEQFF.